Listed here are 27 T cell receptor beta chains from one sample, sequenced in a study of radiation and T cells in renal cell carcinoma. Documented time point: baseline pretreatment blood. As for treatment: 15 Gy SBRT to primary tumor, nephrectomy 4 weeks later. The repertoire was sequenced with immunoSEQ multiplex PCR; TCRdb's copy has only in-frame clones and lacks some. The sample has 140,000 to 150,000 clones, about 87% seen once; the top ten hold roughly 4%. Sequencing used blood, obtained from a patient whose treatment included radiotherapy and nephrectomy. All receptors come from an older woman with renal cell carcinoma.

The rearrangement uses TRBV30 and TRBJ2-3, with D maybe TRBD2 (5 bases). The CDR3 extends over 10 amino acids. Trimming cost V 5 bases and J 6 bases, with 6 bases left between them. CDR1 and CDR2 from the germline V gene are GTSNPN and SVGIG (reference sequence). CDR3 nucleotides: TGTGCCTGGGAGCGGGATACGCAGTATTTT. Protein product: CAWERDTQYF.

The J gene is TRBJ2-7, the V gene TRBV5-4, with TRBD1 as a possible D gene (6 bases). Germline loops: CDR1 SGHNT, CDR2 YYREEE (reference sequence). The length of the CDR3 is 15 residues. V was pared by 2 bases and J by 0 bases, with 12 bases between. This CDR3 reads CASSLRRGSSYEQYF. In DNA, the CDR3 is TGTGCCAGCAGCTTACGAAGGGGGAGCTCCTACGAGCAGTACTTC.

The chain carries TRBV11-2 and TRBJ1-4; D is unclear. Trimming cost V 5 bases and J 4 bases, with 17 bases left between them. This CDR3 comprises 16 residues. CDR1 is SGHAT and CDR2 is FQNNGV in the germline V gene. CDR3 sequence reads: CASSPDVMGNNEKLFF. Here the CDR3 DNA reads TGTGCCAGCAGCCCGGACGTGATGGGGAATAATGAAAAACTGTTTTTT. Complete variable domain (other parts from reference TRBV11-2 and TRBJ1-4): EAGVAQSPRYKIIEKRQSVAFWCNPISGHATLYWYQQILGQGPKLLIQFQNNGVVDDSQLPKDRFSAERLKGVDSTLKIQPAKLEDSAVYLCASSPDVMGNNEKLFFGSGTQLSVL.

The CDR3 loop is CASSSLKLGNQPQHF. The CDR3 region has the DNA TGTGCCAGCAGTTCACTCAAGTTGGGCAATCAGCCCCAGCATTTT. The J gene is TRBJ1-5, the V gene TRBV6-5; no definite D call. V shed 4 bases and J shed 2 bases, with 12 bases lying between them. Per germline, CDR1 MNHEY and CDR2 SVGAGI. The length of the CDR3 is 15 residues.

V usage is TRBV30 and J usage is TRBJ2-7, with 10 bases fitting TRBD1. V lost 4 bases and J lost 5; bases outside the gene matches: 11. This CDR3 has 15 amino acids. Germline CDR1 is GTSNPN and CDR2 is SVGIG (reference sequence). The CDR3 sequence is CAWTSPGQGRNEQYF. The CDR3 region has the DNA TGTGCCTGGACCTCTCCGGGACAGGGGAGAAACGAGCAGTACTTC. The entire variable domain, with the rest obtained from reference TRBV30 and TRBJ2-7, is as follows: SQTIHQWPATLVQPVGSPLSLECTVEGTSNPNLYWYRQAAGRGLQLLFYSVGIGQISSEVPQNLSASRPQDRQFILSSKKLLLSDSGFYLCAWTSPGQGRNEQYFGPGTRLTVT.

This clone was recorded only once. V usage is TRBV30 and J usage is TRBJ2-5; D may be TRBD2 (6 bases). Trimming removed 0 bases at V and 5 bases at J, with 10 bases between. The CDR3 runs 13 residues. From germline, CDR1 is GTSNPN and CDR2 SVGIG (reference sequence). In nucleotides, the CDR3 is TGTGCCTGGAGTGTCCGAGGAGGGGAGACCCAGTACTTC. This gives the protein CAWSVRGGETQYF.

The V call is TRBV27, the J call TRBJ2-3; 9 bases match TRBD2. V shed 2 bases and J 4 bases; nucleotides not matched to a gene: 4. The CDR3 covers 15 residues. The V gene's germline CDR1 is MNHEY and CDR2 SMNVEV (reference sequence). Here the CDR3 DNA reads TGTGCCAGCAGTTTAGCGGGGGGGCGAGCAGATACGCAGTATTTT. Amino acids: CASSLAGGRADTQYF.

The chain is built from TRBV7-8 and TRBJ2-7; a possible D gene is TRBD1 (7 bases). With 0 bases removed from V and 5 bases from J, the gap between germline ends came to 11 bases. CDR1 SGHVS and CDR2 FQNEAQ come from the germline V gene. CDR3 length: 14 residues. The CDR3 sequence: CASSLARDSHEQYF. The CDR3, as DNA: TGTGCCAGCAGCTTAGCGCGGGACAGCCACGAGCAGTACTTC.

V and J are TRBV5-1 and TRBJ2-3; TRBD1 might be the D (5 bases). The V gene lost 3 bases and the J gene lost 1 base, with 15 bases spanning the gap. The CDR3 extends over 16 amino acids. Germline CDR1 is SGHRS and CDR2 is YFSETQ. The CDR3 region is CASSSRRQGGTDTQYF. The CDR3 nucleotides are TGCGCCAGCAGCTCCCGCAGGCAGGGTGGCACAGATACGCAGTATTTT. Full variable domain (outside the CDR3, taken from reference TRBV5-1 and TRBJ2-3): KAGVTQTPRYLIKTRGQQVTLSCSPISGHRSVSWYQQTPGQGLQFLFEYFSETQRNKGNFPGRFSGRQFSNSRSEMNVSTLELGDSALYLCASSSRRQGGTDTQYFGPGTRLTVL.

J is TRBJ2-6 and V is TRBV19, with 9 bases identical to TRBD1. The V gene end was trimmed by 11 bases and the J gene end by 2 bases; junction bases not matched to a gene: 4. The germline V gene has CDR1 LNHDA and CDR2 SQIVND (reference sequence). This CDR3 contains 14 residues. The CDR3 bases are TGTGCCGGGGGGGACAGGGCTGGGGCCAACGTCCTGACTTTC. Protein sequence: CAGGDRAGANVLTF.

The chain employs TRBV29-1 and TRBJ2-7; D is possibly TRBD1 (5 bases). The CDR3 contains 11 residues. Germline CDR1 and CDR2: SQVTM and ANQGSEA. V dropped 5 bases and J dropped 6 bases, with 11 bases sitting between them. The CDR3 sequence is CSVMTVGEQYF. For the CDR3, the DNA is TGCAGCGTTATGACAGTAGGCGAGCAGTACTTC.

Comments on this clone: The identical CDR3 is also encoded by other nucleotide sequences in the sample. The chain links TRBV5-6 to TRBJ1-5, with 8 bases identical to TRBD1. Germline V gene lookup returns CDR1 SGHDT and CDR2 YYEEEE. The CDR3 is 15 amino acids. J was trimmed by 5 bases and V by 4 bases; bases with no gene match: 8. The chain's CDR3 is CASSAAQTGDQPQHF. The CDR3 region has the DNA TGTGCCAGCAGCGCCGCACAGACAGGGGATCAGCCCCAGCATTTT.

As regards this clone: An end of the junction differs from the germline gene, which may be a read error. The rearrangement joins TRBV14 to TRBJ2-7; D call uncertain. The CDR3 contains 12 residues. CDR1 SGHDN and CDR2 FVKESK come from the germline V gene. As DNA, the CDR3 is TGTGCCAGCAGCCAAGAACTTGCCCTCGAGGACTTC. It is translated as CASSQELALEDF.

The genes are TRBV29-1 and TRBJ2-7, with D perhaps matching TRBD2 (6 bases). From germline, CDR1 is SQVTM and CDR2 ANQGSEA. The CDR3 spans 14 residues. With 2 bases removed from V and 3 bases from J, the gap between germline ends came to 14 bases. The CDR3 nucleotides are TGCAGCGTTGAAATTCCGGGAGTTGTCTACGAGCAGTACTTC. Protein product: CSVEIPGVVYEQYF.

The chain uses TRBV5-5 and TRBJ1-6, with D maybe TRBD1 (5 bases). CDR1 is SGHKS and CDR2 is YYEKEE in the germline V gene (reference sequence). CDR3 length equals 16 residues. Trimming left V 4 bases short and J 13 bases short, with 24 bases between. The CDR3 coding sequence is TGTGCCAGCAGCACCGGGGGAGGTGGCGGGCGGGAGCCCCTCCACTTT. As protein: CASSTGGGGGREPLHF.

The gene calls are TRBV11-2 and TRBJ1-2, with 9 nucleotides matching TRBD1. This CDR3 is 13 amino acids long. With 5 bases clipped from V and 8 bases from J, the junction kept 6 bases outside the gene matches. In germline, CDR1 is SGHAT, CDR2 FQNNGV. The chain's CDR3 is CASSPGQGHGYTF. CDR3 bases: TGTGCCAGCAGCCCGGGACAGGGCCACGGCTACACCTTC.

The genes are TRBV2 and TRBJ2-7; D is unclear. The CDR3 loop spans 12 amino acids. Germline V gene data show CDR1 as SNHLY and CDR2 as FYNNEI. The V and J ends lost 7 bases and 3 bases respectively, with 10 bases between them. The CDR3 sequence: CASKKVDYEQYF. As DNA, the CDR3 is TGTGCCAGCAAGAAAGTAGACTACGAGCAGTACTTC.

A few counts support this clone. This sequence joins TRBV28 and TRBJ2-1; D is undetermined. Germline CDR1 reads MDHEN; CDR2 reads SYDVKM. This CDR3 spans 12 amino acids. V was trimmed by 4 bases and J by 7 bases, leaving 8 bases between them. The CDR3 is CASSSQRNEQFF. The CDR3 DNA reads as TGTGCCAGCAGTTCCCAGAGGAATGAGCAGTTCTTC.

The chain links TRBV7-2 to TRBJ1-2; possible D gene TRBD1, 5 bases. CDR3 length: 17 amino acids. Germline values: CDR1 SGHTA, CDR2 FQGNSA. Trimming took 5 bases from V and 0 from J, leaving 19 bases between them. The CDR3 nucleotides are TGTGCCAGCAGCCGAGGTGGGGACGGACCTTCTAACTATGGCTACACCTTC. Its translation: CASSRGGDGPSNYGYTF.

V gene TRBV5-4 combines with J gene TRBJ2-1, with 10 bases fitting TRBD2. The CDR3 extends over 17 amino acids. V was clipped by 4 bases and J by 0 bases; unmatched bases: 7. Germline V gene sequence: CDR1 SGHNT, CDR2 YYREEE (reference sequence). In DNA form, the CDR3 reads TGTGCCAGCAGCCCTGGACTAGCGGCCATCTCCTACAATGAGCAGTTCTTC. This codes for CASSPGLAAISYNEQFF.

J is TRBJ1-2 and V is TRBV5-4; no definite D call. Deletions cut 4 bases from V and 10 bases from J, with 17 bases between. This CDR3 comprises 13 residues. Looked up from germline, CDR1 is SGHNT and CDR2 is YYREEE (reference sequence). The CDR3 region is CASSPPTDGDYTF. The CDR3 nucleotides are TGTGCCAGCAGCCCCCCAACCGACGGAGACTACACCTTC.

This clone has just one count. The chain uses TRBV6-6 and TRBJ2-5; TRBD2 agrees at 8 bases. The V gene end was trimmed by 3 bases and the J gene end by 5 bases; junction bases not matched to a gene: 11. The CDR3 has 16 residues. CDR1 MNHNY and CDR2 SVGAGI come from the germline V gene (reference sequence). In DNA, the CDR3 is TGTGCCAGCAGTTATAGCGCCGGGGGGGCAGGGGAGACCCAGTACTTC. The encoded protein is CASSYSAGGAGETQYF.

The rearrangement joins TRBV5-4 to TRBJ1-2, with 7 bases fitting TRBD1. The CDR3 consists of 14 residues. Trimming removed 4 bases from V and 3 bases from J; junction bases left unmatched: 6. Germline V gene data show CDR1 as SGHNT and CDR2 as YYREEE (reference sequence). The chain's CDR3 is CASSTSGQYYGYTF. The CDR3 coding sequence is TGTGCCAGCAGCACATCGGGACAGTACTATGGCTACACCTTC.

V gene TRBV15 combines with J gene TRBJ2-5; unclear D gene. V dropped 1 base and J dropped 0 bases, with 9 bases sitting between them. The CDR3 contains 15 residues. CDR1 LNHNV and CDR2 YYDKDF come from the germline V gene (reference sequence). CDR3: CATSRVLENQETQYF. In DNA form, the CDR3 reads TGTGCCACCAGCAGAGTACTGGAGAACCAAGAGACCCAGTACTTC.

The chain employs TRBV11-2 and TRBJ2-1, with 7 bases lining up with TRBD2. V was clipped by 3 bases and J by 7 bases; unmatched bases: 6. Germline V gene data show CDR1 as SGHAT and CDR2 as FQNNGV. The CDR3 consists of 14 residues. The CDR3 reads CASSFLGRENEQFF. The CDR3 coding sequence is TGTGCCAGCAGCTTCCTGGGGAGGGAGAATGAGCAGTTCTTC.

The chain recombines TRBV5-5 with TRBJ1-2; TRBD1 is a possible D gene (5 bases). CDR1 is SGHKS and CDR2 is YYEKEE in the germline V gene (reference sequence). This CDR3 contains 16 residues. Between the trimmed V and J ends, which lost 0 bases and 1 base, there was a span of 13 bases. CDR3 region: CASSLAGAGLNYGYTF. The CDR3 DNA sequence: TGTGCCAGCAGCTTGGCCGGAGCGGGGCTTAACTATGGCTACACCTTC.

This clone was observed a handful of times. V gene TRBV15 combines with J gene TRBJ2-3; D may correspond to TRBD1 or TRBD2 (5 bases each). V was pared by 0 bases and J by 3 bases, with 10 bases between. Germline V gives CDR1 LNHNV, CDR2 YYDKDF (reference sequence). CDR3 length: 15 residues. The CDR3 DNA sequence: TGTGCCACCAGCAGAGAAGGGACCGCTACAGATACGCAGTATTTT. It codes for CATSREGTATDTQYF. The entire variable domain, with the rest obtained from reference TRBV15 and TRBJ2-3, is as follows: DAMVIQNPRYQVTQFGKPVTLSCSQTLNHNVMYWYQQKSSQAPKLLFHYYDKDFNNEADTPDNFQSRRPNTSFCFLDIRSPGLGDTAMYLCATSREGTATDTQYFGPGTRLTVL.